This T cell receptor beta chain derives from a study of blood T cell repertoires in COVID-19. On the study more broadly: The samples span acute and convalescent COVID-19 from the United States, Italy and Spain. Sample material is recorded as cDNA or gDNA derived from T cells, B-cell-depleted T cells, or PBMCs.

Per the original methods: Amplifying reference gene primers gave estimates of nucleated cell counts. TCRdb keeps only in-frame clones here, not all; method: immunoSEQ multiplex PCR. V and J calls and clone size are given by that table; D and trimming were obtained from the DNA. Of 190,000 or so clones listed, approximately 87% are singletons. The V and J ends lost 2 bases and 4 bases respectively, with 13 bases between them. The CDR3 runs 15 residues. CDR1 and CDR2 (germline): MNHEY, SVGAGI. This receptor was taken from a woman aged 18-29 years who had recovered from COVID-19. This chain links TRBV6-5 with TRBJ2-3, with D tentatively TRBD2 (5 bases). The sequenced sample was peripheral blood. As DNA, the CDR3 is TGTGCCAGCAGTTACAGCATCGGGATGGCAGATACGCAGTATTTT. Protein sequence: CASSYSIGMADTQYF.